This T cell receptor (beta chain) was captured by sequencing in a study of beta chain features in type 1 diabetes. Reverse transcription of all isolated RNA meant that expressed TCRB transcripts were sequenced. Generated by immunoSEQ multiplex PCR, the TCRdb table keeps only in-frame clones and is missing some. The data contain nearly 700,000 clones, 13% of them seen just once; the ten biggest clones take up approximately 0.022%. Comments on this clone: Its antigen is unknown.

Study-wide results and caveats: There was a moderate but significant shortening of TCRB CDR3s in all four CD4+ subsets of Type 1 diabetes patients.

Germline lookup yields CDR1 LNHDA and CDR2 SQIVND (reference sequence). The CDR3 is 14 amino acids. The V end was cut by 8 bases, the J end by 0 bases, with 14 bases between. Each sorted population was over 98% pure. This chain joins TRBV19 and TRBJ2-7, with D possibly being TRBD1 or TRBD2 (5 bases each). Sequencing was performed on naive CD4+ T cells from blood. The clonotype was recovered from a man between 18 and 35 years old with type 1 diabetes. CDR3: CASSGTVDSYEQYF. The CDR3 coding sequence is TGTGCCAGTTCCGGGACGGTAGACTCCTACGAGCAGTACTTC.